This T cell receptor beta chain was recorded in a study of shared clonotypes between healthy human individuals (dated by TCRdb to the early 2020s). Looking at the study overall: The cohort included three men and a couple of women between 18 and 49 years of age. Per donor, three plates each were used for CD4 naive and CD4 memory, two for CD8 naive, and one for CD8 memory. To estimate repertoire size and how much clonotype sharing occurs between individuals, the study deeply sequenced the blood TCR repertoires of about 5 healthy adults. Libraries were prepared and TCR repertoires were sequenced by different laboratories using diverse techniques, in order to increase sequencing depth and limit assay-specific biases. Each donor's leukapheresis produced roughly between roughly 0.9 and 9 billion PBMCs. General conclusions and limits of the study: About 5% of naive CD4, roughly 3.6% of naive CD8, 2% to 2.5% of memory CD4, and roughly 0.4% of memory CD8 clonotypes were shared across a few donors. Compared with non-shared clonotypes, the clonotypes found in all four sorted-subset donors had higher generation probabilities. Based on pairwise subsampling, the degree of clonotype sharing among donors was expected to be affected by sequencing depth. Rarefaction of sorted-subset datasets indicated incomplete sequencing despite the large sequencing depth. Naive subsets generally had larger estimated clonotype richness than memory subsets. The genetic and exposure-history diversity represented was limited by the small number of donors. Sampling was limited to blood, and TCR repertoires in tissue likely differ from TCR repertoires in blood.

In its sample, this clone was seen a few times. No cognate antigen has been identified for it. No much larger clonotype is one base removed from it; base qualities were not supplied. The germline V gene encodes CDR1 SGHTA and CDR2 FQGNSA. The germline V and J ends show losses of 4 bases and 9 bases respectively, and no gene match explains 12 bases of the junction. The CDR3 contains 14 residues, cysteine and phenylalanine counted. The read is trimmed to its CDR3 DNA, 42 bases read in frame from base 1. The donors were healthy, HIV-negative adults with no recently reported acute infections or vaccinations. Every donor was a Caucasian adult residing in Nashville, Tennessee, USA. CD4+ T cells were enriched by magnetic negative selection, after which naive cells were positively selected on CD45RA and the negative fraction was taken as the memory subset. Blood was collected by leukapheresis, and PBMCs were isolated by Ficoll-Histopaque density gradient centrifugation and then cryopreserved in liquid nitrogen vapor phase. Analytical flow cytometry was used to check the purity and quantity of each magnetically sorted T cell population. Genomic DNA was isolated from every sorted fraction and measured by UV absorbance on a Nanodrop 2000c.

Using the deep immunoSEQ assay, multiplex PCR amplified TCR CDR3 regions from genomic DNA. For each cell subset, the extracted genomic DNA was distributed evenly across all wells of several immunoSEQ 96-well plates, and each plate served as one replicate. For sorted subsets, about 200 ng genomic DNA, equal to tens of thousands of T cell genomes, was loaded into each replicate PCR. Purified libraries were measured with a Qubit 3.0 fluorometer, size-checked on a Bioanalyzer 2100, and measured again with the KAPA Library Quantification kit. Each immunoSEQ 96-well plate was sequenced on its own single-read 150-cycle Illumina NextSeq 550 flow cell. On the authors' methods: Because only junctional sequences without quality scores were contained in the immunoSEQ output, filtering matching that applied to full-length reads could not be performed. To assign V/J genes and CDR3, sequences were annotated against IMGT germline references using PyIR, a Python wrapper for IgBLAST v1.9. Any read was removed if the V/J assignment was weak (E-value above 1e-6), the CDR3 was missing, or the read contained stop codons, out-of-frame junctions, or ambiguous translated residues. V3J clonotypes were defined as sequences sharing the same inferred V gene, J gene, and CDR3 amino acid sequence. Percentage overlap between repertoires was calculated by dividing the number of shared unique clonotypes by the size of the smaller repertoire. RTK rarefaction, the Chao1 estimator, and Recon v2.1 estimates of unobserved clonotypes were used to assess repertoire richness. Generation probabilities were computed with OLGA for all TCRbeta clonotypes obtained by the gDNA method from four donors. Held by TCRdb, this immuneACCESS table contains in-frame sequences only and omits some clones. Under half of the omission traces to an unresolved V gene where checked; the cause of the rest is unknown. From that table come the V and J calls and clone size; the DNA was used to work out D and trimming. The sample includes 230,000 or so clones, with about 69% observed a single time. The top ten hold around 10% of the sample.

The sequencing sample was made of memory CD4+ T cells sorted from blood. The cell subset or site label on this specimen signifies: CD45RA-negative fraction. Rearrangement joined TRBV7-2 to TRBJ2-7; 7 middle bases align to TRBD1. The receptor was isolated from a man aged 30-40 years in good health. The CDR3 here reads CASSSGQSIRGQYF. The bases are TGTGCCAGCAGCTCGGGACAGAGTATACGAGGGCAGTACTTC.